This T cell receptor beta chain is from a study of Ad26.COV2.S vaccination and SARS-CoV-2 variants. The V and J ends lost 7 bases and 5 bases respectively, with 8 bases between them. This CDR3 is built from 11 residues. Per germline, CDR1 SGDLS and CDR2 YYNGEE. TCRdb's table, derived via immunoSEQ multiplex PCR, lists solely in-frame clones and lacks some. This table holds approximately 450,000 clones, around nine tenths found once. Regarding treatment: some 20 received Ad26.COV2.S at low or high dose, single or two shots; about five received placebo; per-sample allocation not given. After the first vaccine or placebo injection, samples were drawn on day 63.

This sequence originates from a person between 18 and 59 years old who received the Ad26.COV2.S COVID-19 vaccine or a placebo. The chain joins TRBV9 to TRBJ2-3; no clear D. The sample consisted of peripheral blood, taken in a trial of Ad26.COV2.S vaccine versus placebo. CDR3 DNA sequence: TGTGCCAGCGGCTCTCTAGATACGCAGTATTTT. Residues: CASGSLDTQYF.